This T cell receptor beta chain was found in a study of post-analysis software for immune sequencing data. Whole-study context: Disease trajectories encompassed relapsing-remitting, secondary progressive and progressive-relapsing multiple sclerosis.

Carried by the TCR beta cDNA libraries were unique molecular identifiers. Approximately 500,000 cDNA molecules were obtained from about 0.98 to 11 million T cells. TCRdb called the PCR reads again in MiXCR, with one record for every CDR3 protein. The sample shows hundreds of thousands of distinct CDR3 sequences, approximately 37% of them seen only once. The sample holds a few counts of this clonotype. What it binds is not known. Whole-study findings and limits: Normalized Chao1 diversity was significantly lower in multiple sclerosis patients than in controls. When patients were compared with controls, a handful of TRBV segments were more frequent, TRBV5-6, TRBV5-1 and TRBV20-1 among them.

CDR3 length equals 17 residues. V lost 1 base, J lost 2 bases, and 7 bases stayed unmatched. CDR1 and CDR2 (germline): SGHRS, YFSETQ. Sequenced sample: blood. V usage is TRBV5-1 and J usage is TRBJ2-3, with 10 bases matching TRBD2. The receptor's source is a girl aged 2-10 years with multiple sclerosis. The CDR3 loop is CASSLSGGALPTDTQYF. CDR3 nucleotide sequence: TGCGCCAGCAGCTTGAGCGGGGGGGCTCTGCCCACAGATACGCAGTATTTT.